This T cell receptor beta chain was recorded in a study of blood T cell repertoires in COVID-19. V lost 3 bases and J 2 bases, leaving 17 bases between the germline ends. Germline CDR1 reads LNHDA; CDR2 reads SQIVND (reference sequence). This CDR3 contains 18 residues. Sequencing used immunoSEQ multiplex PCR; TCRdb keeps in-frame clones, though not all of them. The table records 200,000 to 250,000 clones, under 85% of them present only once. Sequencing was done on a sample of PBMCs or T cells enriched from blood (not recorded which). The clonotype originates from a man between 60 and 75 years old who had recovered from COVID-19. The chain carries TRBV19 and TRBJ2-6; no firm D call. The CDR3 DNA follows: TGTGCCAGTAGTATTTTATATGGGCCCGACGCTGGGGCCAACGTCCTGACTTTC. Translated: CASSILYGPDAGANVLTF.